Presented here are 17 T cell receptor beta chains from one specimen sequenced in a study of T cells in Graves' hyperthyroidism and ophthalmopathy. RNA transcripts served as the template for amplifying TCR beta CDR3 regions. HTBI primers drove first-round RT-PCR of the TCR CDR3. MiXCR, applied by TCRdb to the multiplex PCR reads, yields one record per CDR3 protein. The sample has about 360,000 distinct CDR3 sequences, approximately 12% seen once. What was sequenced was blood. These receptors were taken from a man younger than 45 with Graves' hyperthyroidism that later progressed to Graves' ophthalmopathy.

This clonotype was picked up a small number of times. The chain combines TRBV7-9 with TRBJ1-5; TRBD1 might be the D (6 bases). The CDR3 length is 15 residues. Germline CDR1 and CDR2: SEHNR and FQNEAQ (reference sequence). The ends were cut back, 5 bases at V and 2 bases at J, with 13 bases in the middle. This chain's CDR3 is CASSHNGGGNQPQHF. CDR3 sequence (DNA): TGTGCCAGCAGCCATAATGGGGGCGGCAATCAGCCCCAGCATTTT.

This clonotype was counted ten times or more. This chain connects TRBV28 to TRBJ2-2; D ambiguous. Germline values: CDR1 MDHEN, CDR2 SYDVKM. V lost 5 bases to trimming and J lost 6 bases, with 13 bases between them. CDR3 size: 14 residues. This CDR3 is CASSVPLVSGELFF. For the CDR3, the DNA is TGTGCCAGCAGTGTCCCGTTAGTCTCCGGGGAGCTGTTTTTT.

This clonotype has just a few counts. The CDR3 DNA reads TGTGCCAGCAGCTTCAGTGTACTAGCGGGGGAACCACCCTACGAGCAGTACTTC. As protein: CASSFSVLAGEPPYEQYF. The rearrangement uses TRBV7-9 and TRBJ2-7; 11 bases match TRBD2. Germline V gene lookup returns CDR1 SEHNR and CDR2 FQNEAQ (reference sequence). This CDR3 spans 18 amino acids. J gave up 2 bases and V 3 bases, and 12 bases lay outside the gene matches.

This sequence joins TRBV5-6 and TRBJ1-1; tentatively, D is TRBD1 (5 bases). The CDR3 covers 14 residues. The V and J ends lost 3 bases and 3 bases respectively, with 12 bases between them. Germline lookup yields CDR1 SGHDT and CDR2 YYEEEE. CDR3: CASSWGPPDTEAFF. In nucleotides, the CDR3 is TGTGCCAGCAGCTGGGGACCCCCGGACACTGAAGCTTTCTTT.

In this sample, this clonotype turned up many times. The CDR3: CASSSPIMNTEAFF. Written as DNA, the CDR3 is TGTGCCAGCAGCTCCCCCATTATGAACACTGAAGCTTTCTTT. The chain couples TRBV7-9 to TRBJ1-1; D is undetermined. This CDR3 has 14 amino acids. CDR1 and CDR2 (germline): SEHNR, FQNEAQ (reference sequence). Trimming took off 4 bases at V and 0 bases at J, with 9 bases between the two ends.

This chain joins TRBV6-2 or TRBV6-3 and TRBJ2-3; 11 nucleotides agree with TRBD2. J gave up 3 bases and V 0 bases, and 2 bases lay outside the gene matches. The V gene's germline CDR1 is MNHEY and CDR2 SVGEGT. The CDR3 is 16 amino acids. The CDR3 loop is CASSYSTSGVTDTQYF. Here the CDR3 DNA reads TGTGCCAGCAGTTACTCGACTAGCGGGGTTACAGATACGCAGTATTTT.

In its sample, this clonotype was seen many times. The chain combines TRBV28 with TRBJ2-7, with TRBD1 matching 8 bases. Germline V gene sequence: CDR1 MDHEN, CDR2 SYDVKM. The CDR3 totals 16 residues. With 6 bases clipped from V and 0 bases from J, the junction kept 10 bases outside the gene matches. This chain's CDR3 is CASSPDRGRSSYEQYF. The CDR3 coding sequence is TGTGCCAGCAGCCCAGACAGGGGACGAAGCTCCTACGAGCAGTACTTC.

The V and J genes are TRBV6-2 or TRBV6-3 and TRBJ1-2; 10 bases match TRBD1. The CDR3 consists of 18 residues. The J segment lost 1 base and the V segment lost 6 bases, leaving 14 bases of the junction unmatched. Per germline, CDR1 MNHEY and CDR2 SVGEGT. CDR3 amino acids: CASRNSPGTGEDNYGYTF. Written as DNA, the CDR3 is TGTGCCAGCAGGAACAGTCCCGGGACAGGGGAGGATAACTATGGCTACACCTTC.

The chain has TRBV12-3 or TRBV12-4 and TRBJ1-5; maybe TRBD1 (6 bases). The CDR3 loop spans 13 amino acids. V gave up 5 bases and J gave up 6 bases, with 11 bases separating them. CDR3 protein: CASSRTGFQPQHF. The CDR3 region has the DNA TGTGCCAGCAGTAGAACAGGGTTTCAGCCCCAGCATTTT.

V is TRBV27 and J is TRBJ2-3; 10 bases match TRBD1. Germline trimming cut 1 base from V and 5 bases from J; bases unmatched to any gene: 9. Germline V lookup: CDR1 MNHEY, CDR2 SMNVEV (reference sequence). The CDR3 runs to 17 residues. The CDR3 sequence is CASSLYPPGQGLDTQYF. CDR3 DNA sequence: TGTGCCAGCAGTTTATATCCGCCGGGACAGGGGTTAGATACGCAGTATTTT.

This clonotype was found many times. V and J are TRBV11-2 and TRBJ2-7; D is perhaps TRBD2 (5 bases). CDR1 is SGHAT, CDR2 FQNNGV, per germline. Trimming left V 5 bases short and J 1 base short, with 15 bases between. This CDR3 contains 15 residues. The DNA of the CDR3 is TGTGCCAGCAGCCCAAACCCCACTAGGTCCTACGAGCAGTACTTC. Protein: CASSPNPTRSYEQYF.

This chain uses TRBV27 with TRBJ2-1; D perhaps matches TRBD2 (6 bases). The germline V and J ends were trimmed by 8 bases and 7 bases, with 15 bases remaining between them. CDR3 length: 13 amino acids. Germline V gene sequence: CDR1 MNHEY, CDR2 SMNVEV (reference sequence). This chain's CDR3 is CASGGTGRNEQFF. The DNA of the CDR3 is TGTGCCAGCGGAGGGACGGGGAGGAATGAGCAGTTCTTC.

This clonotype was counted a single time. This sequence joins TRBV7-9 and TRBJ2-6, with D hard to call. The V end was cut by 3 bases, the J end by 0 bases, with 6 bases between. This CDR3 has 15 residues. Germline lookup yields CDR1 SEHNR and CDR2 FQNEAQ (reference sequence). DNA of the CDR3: TGTGCCAGCAGCTTTGACTTCTCTGGGGCCAACGTCCTGACTTTC. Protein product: CASSFDFSGANVLTF.

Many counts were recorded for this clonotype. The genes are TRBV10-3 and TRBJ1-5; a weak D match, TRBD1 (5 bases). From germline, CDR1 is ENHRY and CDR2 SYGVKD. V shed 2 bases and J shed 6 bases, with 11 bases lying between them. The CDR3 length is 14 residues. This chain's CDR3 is CAISEGANSQPQHF. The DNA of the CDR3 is TGTGCCATCAGTGAGGGGGCCAATTCTCAGCCCCAGCATTTT.

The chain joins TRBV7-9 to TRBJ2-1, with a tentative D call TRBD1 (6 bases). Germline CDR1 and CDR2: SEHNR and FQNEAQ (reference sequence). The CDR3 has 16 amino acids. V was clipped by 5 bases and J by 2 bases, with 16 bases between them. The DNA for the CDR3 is TGTGCCAGCAGCCCTTGGGCAGGGGCAGCCTACAATGAGCAGTTCTTC. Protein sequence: CASSPWAGAAYNEQFF.

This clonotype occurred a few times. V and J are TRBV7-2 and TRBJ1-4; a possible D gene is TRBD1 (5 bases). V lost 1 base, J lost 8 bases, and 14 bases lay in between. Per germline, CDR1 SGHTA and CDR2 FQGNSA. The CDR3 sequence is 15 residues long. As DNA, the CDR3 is TGTGCCAGCAGCTTAGAGGAGGGGTCGTGGGAAAAACTGTTTTTT. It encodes CASSLEEGSWEKLFF.

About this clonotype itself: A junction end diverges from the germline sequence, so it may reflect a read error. The CDR3 loop is CASGLVEGRTDTQYF. The CDR3 nucleotides read TGTGCTAGTGGCTTGGTAGAGGGACGCACAGATACGCAGTATTTT. The J gene is TRBJ2-3, the V gene TRBV12-5; D is perhaps TRBD1 or TRBD2 (5 bases each). The CDR3 runs 15 residues. Germline values: CDR1 LGHNT, CDR2 FRNRAP.